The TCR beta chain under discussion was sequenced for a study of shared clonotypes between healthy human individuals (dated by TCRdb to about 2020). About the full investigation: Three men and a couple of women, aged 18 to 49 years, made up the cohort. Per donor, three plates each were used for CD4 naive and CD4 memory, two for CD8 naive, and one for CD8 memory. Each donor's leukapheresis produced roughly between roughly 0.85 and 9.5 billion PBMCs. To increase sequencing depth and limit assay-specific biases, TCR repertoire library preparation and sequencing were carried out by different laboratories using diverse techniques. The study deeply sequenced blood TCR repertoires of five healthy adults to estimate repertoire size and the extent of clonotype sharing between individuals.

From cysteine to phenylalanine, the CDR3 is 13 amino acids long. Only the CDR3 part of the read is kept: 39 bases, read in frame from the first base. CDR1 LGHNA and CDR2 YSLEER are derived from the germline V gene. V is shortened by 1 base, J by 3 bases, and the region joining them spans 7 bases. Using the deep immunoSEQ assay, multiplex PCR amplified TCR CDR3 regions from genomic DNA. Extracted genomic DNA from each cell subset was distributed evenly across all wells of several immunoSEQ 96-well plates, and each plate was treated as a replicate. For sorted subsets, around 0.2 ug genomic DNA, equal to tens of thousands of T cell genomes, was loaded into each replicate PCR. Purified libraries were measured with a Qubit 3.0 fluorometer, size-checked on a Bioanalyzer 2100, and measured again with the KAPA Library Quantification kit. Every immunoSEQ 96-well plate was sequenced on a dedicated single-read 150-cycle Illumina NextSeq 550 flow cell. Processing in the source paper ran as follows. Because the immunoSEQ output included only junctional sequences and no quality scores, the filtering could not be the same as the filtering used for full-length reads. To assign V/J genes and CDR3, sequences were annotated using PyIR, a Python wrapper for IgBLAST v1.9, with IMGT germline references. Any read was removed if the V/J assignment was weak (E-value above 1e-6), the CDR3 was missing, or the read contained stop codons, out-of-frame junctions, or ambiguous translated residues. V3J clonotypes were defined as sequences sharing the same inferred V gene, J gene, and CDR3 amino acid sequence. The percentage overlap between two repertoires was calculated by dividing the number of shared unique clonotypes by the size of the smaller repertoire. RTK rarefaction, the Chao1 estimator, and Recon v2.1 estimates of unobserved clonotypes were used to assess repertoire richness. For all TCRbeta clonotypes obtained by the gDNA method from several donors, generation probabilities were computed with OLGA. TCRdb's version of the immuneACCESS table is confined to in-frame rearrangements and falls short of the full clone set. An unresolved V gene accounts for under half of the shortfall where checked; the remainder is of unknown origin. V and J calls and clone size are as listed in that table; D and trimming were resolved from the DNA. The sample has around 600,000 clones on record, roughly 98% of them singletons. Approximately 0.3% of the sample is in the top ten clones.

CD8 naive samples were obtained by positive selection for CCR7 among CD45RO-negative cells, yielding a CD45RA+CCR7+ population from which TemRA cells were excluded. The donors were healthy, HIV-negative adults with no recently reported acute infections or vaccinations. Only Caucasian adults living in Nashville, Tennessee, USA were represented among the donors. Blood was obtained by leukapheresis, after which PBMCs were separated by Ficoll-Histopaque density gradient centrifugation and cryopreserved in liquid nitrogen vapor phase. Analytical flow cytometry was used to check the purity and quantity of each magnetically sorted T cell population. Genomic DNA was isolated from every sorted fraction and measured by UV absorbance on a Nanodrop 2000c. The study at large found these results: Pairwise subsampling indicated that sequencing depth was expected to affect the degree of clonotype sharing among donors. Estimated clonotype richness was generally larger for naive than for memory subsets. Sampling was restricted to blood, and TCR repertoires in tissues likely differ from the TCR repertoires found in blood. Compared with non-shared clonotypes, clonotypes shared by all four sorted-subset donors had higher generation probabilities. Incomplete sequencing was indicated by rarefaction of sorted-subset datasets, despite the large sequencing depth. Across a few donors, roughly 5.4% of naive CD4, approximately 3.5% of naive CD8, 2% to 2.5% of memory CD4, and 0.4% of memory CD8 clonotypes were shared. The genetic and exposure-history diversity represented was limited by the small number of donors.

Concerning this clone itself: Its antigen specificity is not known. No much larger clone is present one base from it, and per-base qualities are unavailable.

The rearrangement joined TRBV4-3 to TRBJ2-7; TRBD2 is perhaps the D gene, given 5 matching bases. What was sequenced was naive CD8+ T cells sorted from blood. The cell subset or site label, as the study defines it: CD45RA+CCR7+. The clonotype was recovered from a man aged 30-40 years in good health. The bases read TGCGCCAGCAGCCAAGCGGGATTCTACGAGCAGTACTTC. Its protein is CASSQAGFYEQYF.